This T cell receptor beta chain was captured in a study of T cells in Graves' hyperthyroidism and ophthalmopathy. Unmatched junction bases numbered 6, after V lost 3 bases and J lost 4 bases. This CDR3 comprises 16 residues. Germline V gives CDR1 SEHNR, CDR2 FQNEAQ (reference sequence). This clonotype was counted only a few times. RNA transcripts were the template for amplifying TCR beta CDR3 regions. In the first-round RT-PCR of the TCR CDR3, the HTBI primer set was used. MiXCR, applied by TCRdb to the multiplex PCR reads, yields one record per CDR3 protein. Of under 40,000 distinct CDR3 sequences listed, around 52% are singletons.

The origin of this receptor is a woman aged 40 to 49 with Graves' ophthalmopathy. The chain joins TRBV7-9 to TRBJ2-7; 13 bases fit TRBD2. The sequencing input was blood. The CDR3 is CASSLARTSGSYEQYF. DNA for the CDR3: TGTGCCAGCAGCTTGGCCCGGACTAGCGGGAGTTACGAGCAGTACTTC.